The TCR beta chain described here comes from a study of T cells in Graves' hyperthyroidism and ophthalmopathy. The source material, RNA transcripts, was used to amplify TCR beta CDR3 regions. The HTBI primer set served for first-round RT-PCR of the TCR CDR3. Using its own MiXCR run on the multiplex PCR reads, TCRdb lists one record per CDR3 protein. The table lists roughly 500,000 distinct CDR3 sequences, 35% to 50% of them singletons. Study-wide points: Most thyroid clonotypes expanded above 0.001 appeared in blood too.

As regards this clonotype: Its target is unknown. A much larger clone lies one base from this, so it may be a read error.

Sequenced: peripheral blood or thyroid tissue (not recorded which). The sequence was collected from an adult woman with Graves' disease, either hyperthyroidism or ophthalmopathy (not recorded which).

The DNA for the CDR3 is TGCGCCAGCAGCCTTGGCTTCAGGGAGACCGGGGAGCTGTTTTTT. Translation: CASSLGFRETGELFF. The V and J genes are TRBV5-1 and TRBJ2-2; D tentatively fits TRBD1 or TRBD2 (5 bases each). This CDR3 comprises 15 residues. V lost 4 bases, J lost 5 bases, and 15 bases lay in between. Germline V gene lookup returns CDR1 SGHRS and CDR2 YFSETQ.